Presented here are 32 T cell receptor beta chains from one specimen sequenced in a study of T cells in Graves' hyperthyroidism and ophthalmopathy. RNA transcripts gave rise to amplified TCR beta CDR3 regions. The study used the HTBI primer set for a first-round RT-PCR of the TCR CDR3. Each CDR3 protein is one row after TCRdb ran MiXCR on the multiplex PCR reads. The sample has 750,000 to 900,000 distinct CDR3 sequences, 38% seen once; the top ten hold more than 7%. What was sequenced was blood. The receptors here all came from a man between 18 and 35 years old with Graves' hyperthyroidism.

CDR3 nucleotide sequence: TGTGCCAGCAGCTTAGAAGGGTACGATGAAGCTTTCTTT. Protein sequence: CASSLEGYDEAFF. The genes are TRBV7-8 and TRBJ1-1; D unclear. CDR1 is SGHVS, CDR2 FQNEAQ, per germline. This CDR3 comprises 13 residues. Trimming removed 1 base from V and 7 bases from J, with 10 bases in between.

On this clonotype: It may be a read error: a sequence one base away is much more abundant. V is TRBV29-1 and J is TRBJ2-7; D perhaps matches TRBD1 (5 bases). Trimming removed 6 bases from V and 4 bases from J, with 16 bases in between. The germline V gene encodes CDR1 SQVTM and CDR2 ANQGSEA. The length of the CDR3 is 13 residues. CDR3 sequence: CSVRDSGPYEQYF. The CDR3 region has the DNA TGCAGCGTCCGAGACAGTGGACCTTACGAGCAGTACTTC.

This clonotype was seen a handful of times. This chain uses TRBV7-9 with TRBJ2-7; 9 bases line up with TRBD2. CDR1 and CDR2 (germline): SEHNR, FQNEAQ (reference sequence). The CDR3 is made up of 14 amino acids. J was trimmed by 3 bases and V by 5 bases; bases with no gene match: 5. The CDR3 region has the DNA TGTGCCAGCAGCCCTAGCGGGGATCGCTACGAGCAGTACTTC. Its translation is CASSPSGDRYEQYF.

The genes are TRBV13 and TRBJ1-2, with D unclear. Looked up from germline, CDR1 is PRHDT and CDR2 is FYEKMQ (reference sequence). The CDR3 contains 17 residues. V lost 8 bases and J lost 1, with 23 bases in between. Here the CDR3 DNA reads TGTGCCAGCCGATCGTTATTACCGAAAGCCCATAACTATGGCTACACCTTC. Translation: CASRSLLPKAHNYGYTF.

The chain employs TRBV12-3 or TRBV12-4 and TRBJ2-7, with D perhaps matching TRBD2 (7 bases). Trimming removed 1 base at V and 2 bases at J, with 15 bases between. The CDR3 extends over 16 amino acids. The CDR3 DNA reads TGTGCCAGCAGTTTAGAAGGGGGAGGGCCAGCCTACGAGCAGTACTTC. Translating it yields CASSLEGGGPAYEQYF.

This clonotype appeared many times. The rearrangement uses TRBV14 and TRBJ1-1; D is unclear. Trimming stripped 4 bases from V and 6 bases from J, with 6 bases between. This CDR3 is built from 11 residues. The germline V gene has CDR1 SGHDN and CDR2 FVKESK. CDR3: CASSRHAEAFF. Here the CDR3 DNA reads TGTGCCAGCAGCCGCCATGCTGAAGCTTTCTTT.

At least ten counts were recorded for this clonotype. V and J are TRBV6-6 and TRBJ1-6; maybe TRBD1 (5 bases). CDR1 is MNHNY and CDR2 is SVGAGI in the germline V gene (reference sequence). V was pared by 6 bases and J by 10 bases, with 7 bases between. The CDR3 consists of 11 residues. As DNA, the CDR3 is TGTGCCAGCAGAAGGGGATCACCCCTCCACTTT. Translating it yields CASRRGSPLHF.

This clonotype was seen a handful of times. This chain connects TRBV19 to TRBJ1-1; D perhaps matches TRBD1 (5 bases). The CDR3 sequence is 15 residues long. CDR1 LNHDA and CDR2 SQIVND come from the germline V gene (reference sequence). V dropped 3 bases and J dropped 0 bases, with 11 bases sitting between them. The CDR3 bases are TGTGCCAGTAGTATCCGTAAGGGGTTGAACACTGAAGCTTTCTTT. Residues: CASSIRKGLNTEAFF.

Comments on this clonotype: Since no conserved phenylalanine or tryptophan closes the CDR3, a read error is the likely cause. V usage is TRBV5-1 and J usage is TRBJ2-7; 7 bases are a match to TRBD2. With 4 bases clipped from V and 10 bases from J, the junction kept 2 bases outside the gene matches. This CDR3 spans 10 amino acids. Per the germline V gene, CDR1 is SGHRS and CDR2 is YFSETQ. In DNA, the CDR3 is TGCGCCAGCAGCGAAGCGGGACAGTACTAC. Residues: CASSEAGQYY.

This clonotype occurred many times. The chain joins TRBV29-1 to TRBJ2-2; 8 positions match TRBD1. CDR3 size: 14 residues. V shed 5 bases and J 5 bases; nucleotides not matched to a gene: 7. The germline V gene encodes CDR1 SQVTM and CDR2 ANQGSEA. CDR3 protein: CSVHGGQGTGELFF. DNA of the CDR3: TGCAGCGTTCACGGAGGACAGGGTACCGGGGAGCTGTTTTTT.

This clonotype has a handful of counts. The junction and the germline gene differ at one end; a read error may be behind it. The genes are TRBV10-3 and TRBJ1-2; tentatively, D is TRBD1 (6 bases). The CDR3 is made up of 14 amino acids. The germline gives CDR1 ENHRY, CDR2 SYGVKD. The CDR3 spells CASSIGRGQDGYTF. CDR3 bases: TGTGCCAGCAGTATCGGGCGGGGGCAAGACGGCTACACCTTC.

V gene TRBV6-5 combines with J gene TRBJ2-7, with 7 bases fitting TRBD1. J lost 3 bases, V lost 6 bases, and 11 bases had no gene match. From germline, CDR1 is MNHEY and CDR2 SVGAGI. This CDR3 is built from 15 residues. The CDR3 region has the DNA TGTGCCAGCAGCCCAACAGGGGTGATAGGCTACGAGCAGTACTTC. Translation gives CASSPTGVIGYEQYF.

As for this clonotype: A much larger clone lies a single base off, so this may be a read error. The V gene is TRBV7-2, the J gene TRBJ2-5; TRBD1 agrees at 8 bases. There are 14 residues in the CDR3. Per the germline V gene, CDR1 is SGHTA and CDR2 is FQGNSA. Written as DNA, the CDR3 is TGTGCCAGCAGCTCCCCCAGGGGGCAAGGGACCCAGTACTTC. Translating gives CASSSPRGQGTQYF.

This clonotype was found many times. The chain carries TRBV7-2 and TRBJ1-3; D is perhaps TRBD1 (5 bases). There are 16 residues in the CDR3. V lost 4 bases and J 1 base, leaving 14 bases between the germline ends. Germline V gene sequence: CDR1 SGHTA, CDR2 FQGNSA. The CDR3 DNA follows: TGTGCCAGCAGCTCCTATAGGGGCGCATCTGGAAACACCATATATTTT. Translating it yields CASSSYRGASGNTIYF.

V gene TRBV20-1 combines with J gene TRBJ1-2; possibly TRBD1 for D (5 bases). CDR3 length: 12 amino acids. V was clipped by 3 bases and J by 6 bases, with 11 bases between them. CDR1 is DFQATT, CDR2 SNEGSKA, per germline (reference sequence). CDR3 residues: CSASSGTNGYTF. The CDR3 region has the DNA TGCAGTGCTAGCTCAGGGACGAATGGCTACACCTTC.

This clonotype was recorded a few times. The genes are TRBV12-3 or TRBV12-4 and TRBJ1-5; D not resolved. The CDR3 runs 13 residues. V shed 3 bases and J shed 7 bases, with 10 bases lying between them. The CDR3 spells CASSLTSTQPQHF. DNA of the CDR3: TGTGCCAGCAGTTTGACAAGCACCCAGCCCCAGCATTTT.

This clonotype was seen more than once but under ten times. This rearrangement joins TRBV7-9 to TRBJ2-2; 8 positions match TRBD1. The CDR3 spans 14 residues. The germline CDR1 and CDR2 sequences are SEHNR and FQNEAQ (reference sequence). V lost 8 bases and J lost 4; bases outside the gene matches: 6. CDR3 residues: CASPQGVSTGELFF. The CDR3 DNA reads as TGTGCCAGCCCACAGGGGGTGAGCACCGGGGAGCTGTTTTTT.

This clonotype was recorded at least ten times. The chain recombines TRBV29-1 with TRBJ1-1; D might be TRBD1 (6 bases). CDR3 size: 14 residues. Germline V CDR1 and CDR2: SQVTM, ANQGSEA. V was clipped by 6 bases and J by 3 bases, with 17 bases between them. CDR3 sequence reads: CSVDTGQSDTEAFF. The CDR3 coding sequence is TGCAGCGTCGATACCGGACAGTCGGACACTGAAGCTTTCTTT.

The CDR3 spells CAISDAAGLYEQYF. CDR3 DNA sequence: TGTGCCATCAGTGACGCCGCGGGCCTCTACGAGCAGTACTTC. V and J are TRBV10-3 and TRBJ2-7; a possible D gene is TRBD2 (5 bases). V dropped 3 bases and J dropped 3 bases, with 12 bases sitting between them. The germline CDR1 and CDR2 sequences are ENHRY and SYGVKD. CDR3 size: 14 residues.

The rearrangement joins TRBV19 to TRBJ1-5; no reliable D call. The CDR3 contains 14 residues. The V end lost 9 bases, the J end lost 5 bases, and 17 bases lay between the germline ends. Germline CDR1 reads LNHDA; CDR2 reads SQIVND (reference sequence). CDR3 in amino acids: CASSLDQGHQPQHF. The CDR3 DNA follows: TGTGCCAGCAGTCTCGACCAAGGGCATCAGCCCCAGCATTTT.

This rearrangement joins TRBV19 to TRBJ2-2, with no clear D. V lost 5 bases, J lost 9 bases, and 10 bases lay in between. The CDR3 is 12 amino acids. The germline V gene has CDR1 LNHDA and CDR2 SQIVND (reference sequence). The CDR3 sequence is CASSLAARELFF. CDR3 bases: TGTGCCAGTAGTCTGGCGGCGCGGGAGCTGTTTTTT.

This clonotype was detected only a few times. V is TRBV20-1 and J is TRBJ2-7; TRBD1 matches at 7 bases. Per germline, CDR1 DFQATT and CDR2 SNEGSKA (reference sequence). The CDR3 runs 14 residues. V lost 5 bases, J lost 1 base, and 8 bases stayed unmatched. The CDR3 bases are TGCAGTGCTCCGGTAGGGACAGCTTCCTACGAGCAGTACTTC. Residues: CSAPVGTASYEQYF.

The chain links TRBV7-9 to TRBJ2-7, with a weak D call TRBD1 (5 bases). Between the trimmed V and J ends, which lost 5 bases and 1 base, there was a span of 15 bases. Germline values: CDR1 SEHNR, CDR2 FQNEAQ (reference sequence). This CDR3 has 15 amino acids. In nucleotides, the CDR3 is TGTGCCAGCAGCCCCCAGGACATAGGGTCCTACGAGCAGTACTTC. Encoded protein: CASSPQDIGSYEQYF. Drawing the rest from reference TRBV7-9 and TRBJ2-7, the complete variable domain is DTGVSQNPRHKITKRGQNVTFRCDPISEHNRLYWYRQTLGQGPEFLTYFQNEAQLEKSRLLSDRFSAERPKGSFSTLEIQRTEQGDSAMYLCASSPQDIGSYEQYFGPGTRLTVT.

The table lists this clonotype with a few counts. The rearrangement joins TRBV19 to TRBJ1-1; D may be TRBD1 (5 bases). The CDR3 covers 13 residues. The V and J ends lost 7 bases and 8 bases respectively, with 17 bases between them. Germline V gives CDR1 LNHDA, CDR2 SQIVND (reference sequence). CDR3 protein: CASTLWGTQEAFF. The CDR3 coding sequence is TGTGCCAGTACCCTGTGGGGGACGCAAGAAGCTTTCTTT.

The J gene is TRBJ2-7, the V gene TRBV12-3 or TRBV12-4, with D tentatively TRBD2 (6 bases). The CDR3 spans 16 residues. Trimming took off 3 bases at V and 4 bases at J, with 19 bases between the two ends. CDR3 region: CASSFKPGEAFYEQYF. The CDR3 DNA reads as TGTGCCAGCAGTTTTAAACCGGGAGAAGCTTTTTACGAGCAGTACTTC.

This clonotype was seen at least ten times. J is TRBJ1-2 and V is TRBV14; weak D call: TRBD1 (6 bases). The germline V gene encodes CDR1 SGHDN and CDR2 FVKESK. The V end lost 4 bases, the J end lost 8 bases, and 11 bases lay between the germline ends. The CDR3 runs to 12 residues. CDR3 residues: CASSRTAGGYTF. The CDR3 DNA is TGTGCCAGCAGCCGGACAGCGGGAGGCTACACCTTC.

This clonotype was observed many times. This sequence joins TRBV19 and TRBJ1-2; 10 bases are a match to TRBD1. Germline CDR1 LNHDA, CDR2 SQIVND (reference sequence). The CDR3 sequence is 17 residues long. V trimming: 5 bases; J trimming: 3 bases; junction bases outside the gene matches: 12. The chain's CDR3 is CASSLHASGTGDYGYTF. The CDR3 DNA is TGTGCCAGTAGTCTCCACGCCTCCGGGACAGGGGACTATGGCTACACCTTC.

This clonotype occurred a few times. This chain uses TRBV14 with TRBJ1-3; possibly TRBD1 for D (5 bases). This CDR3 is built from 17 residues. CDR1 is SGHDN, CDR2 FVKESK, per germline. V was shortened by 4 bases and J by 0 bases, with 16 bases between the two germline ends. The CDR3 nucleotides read TGTGCCAGCAGCCCGGGGACCAAACTTTCCTCTGGAAACACCATATATTTT. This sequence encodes CASSPGTKLSSGNTIYF.

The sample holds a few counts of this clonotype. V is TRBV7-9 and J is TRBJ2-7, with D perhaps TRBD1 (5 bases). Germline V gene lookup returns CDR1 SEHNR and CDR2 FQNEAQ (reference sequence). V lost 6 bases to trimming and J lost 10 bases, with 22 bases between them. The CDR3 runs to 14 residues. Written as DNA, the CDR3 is TGTGCCAGCAGTCCAGGGTTGAAGGGGTTCGCACAGTACTTC. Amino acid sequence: CASSPGLKGFAQYF.

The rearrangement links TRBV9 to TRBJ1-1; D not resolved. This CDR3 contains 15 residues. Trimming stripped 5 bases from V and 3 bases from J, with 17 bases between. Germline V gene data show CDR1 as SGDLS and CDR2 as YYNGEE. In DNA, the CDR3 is TGTGCCAGCAGTTACTCTCCCGGGAGGGACACTGAAGCTTTCTTT. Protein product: CASSYSPGRDTEAFF. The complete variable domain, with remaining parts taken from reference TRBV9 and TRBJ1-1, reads DSGVTQTPKHLITATGQRVTLRCSPRSGDLSVYWYQQSLDQGLQFLIQYYNGEERAKGNILERFSAQQFPDLHSELNLSSLELGDSALYFCASSYSPGRDTEAFFGQGTRLTVV.

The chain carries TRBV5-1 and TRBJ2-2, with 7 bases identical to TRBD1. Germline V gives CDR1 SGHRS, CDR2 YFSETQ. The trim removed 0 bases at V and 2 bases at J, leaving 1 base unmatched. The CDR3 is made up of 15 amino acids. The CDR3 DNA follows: TGCGCCAGCAGCTTGGGGGACAGTAACACCGGGGAGCTGTTTTTT. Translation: CASSLGDSNTGELFF.

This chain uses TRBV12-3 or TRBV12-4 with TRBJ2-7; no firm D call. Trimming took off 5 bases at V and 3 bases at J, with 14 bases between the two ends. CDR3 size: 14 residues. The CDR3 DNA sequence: TGTGCCAGCAGTCCTACACATACGGACTACGAGCAGTACTTC. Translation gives CASSPTHTDYEQYF.